This entry is about one T cell receptor (beta chain). The target antigen is unknown. MiXCR was run by TCRdb on the RT-PCR reads, yielding one entry per CDR3 protein. The repertoire includes some 2,200 distinct CDR3 sequences, roughly 80% of them detected once, and approximately 4% sits in the top ten. The record originates from a study of yellow fever vaccine responses in identical twins. Study results and limitations: Vaccine-induced T cell responses in twins were reportedly observed to appear partly convergent, partly personalized.

This sample comprised T cells from blood (PBMCs), unsorted or a sorted subset (not recorded which), obtained before or after yellow fever vaccination (not recorded which). The sequence was collected from a woman under 30 who received the yellow fever vaccine.

The CDR3 DNA sequence: TGCGCCAGCAGCCAGGAGAAGGGCACAGATACGCAGTATTTT. This gives the protein CASSQEKGTDTQYF. The genes are TRBV4-1 and TRBJ2-3; D is undetermined. The ends were cut back, 3 bases at V and 1 base at J, with 8 bases in the middle. The V gene's germline CDR1 is MGHRA and CDR2 YSYEKL. CDR3 length: 14 residues.